One sample yielded the 31 T cell receptor beta chains listed below, sequenced in a study of cytomegalovirus exposure and HLA in healthy donors. This PCR relied on a set of 60 Vbeta primers and 13 Jbeta primers. Sequenced by immunoSEQ multiplex PCR; TCRdb stores in-frame clones only, minus some. The repertoire holds about 210,000 clones, with more than 80% as singletons. The sequenced sample consisted of PBMCs. These receptors all stem from a man between 25 and 39 years old in good health and CMV-seronegative.

The rearrangement links TRBV2 to TRBJ2-5, with D possibly being TRBD2 (6 bases). Trimming pared 3 bases from V and 8 bases from J, leaving 19 bases between. This CDR3 has 15 amino acids. The germline V gene has CDR1 SNHLY and CDR2 FYNNEI. In DNA, the CDR3 is TGTGCCAGCAGTGAGAACGGGGCGGGGAGCGAAACCCAGTACTTC. This encodes CASSENGAGSETQYF. The full variable domain, its missing parts supplied by reference TRBV2 and TRBJ2-5, is EPEVTQTPSHQVTQMGQEVILRCVPISNHLYFYWYRQILGQKVEFLVSFYNNEISEKSEIFDDQFSVERPDGSNFTLKIRSTKLEDSAMYFCASSENGAGSETQYFGPGTRLLVL.

This clone turned up a few times. The chain combines TRBV6-5 with TRBJ2-4; D is perhaps TRBD2 (6 bases). Germline V gene sequence: CDR1 MNHEY, CDR2 SVGAGI. Trimming took off 0 bases at V and 4 bases at J, with 13 bases between the two ends. This CDR3 comprises 16 residues. CDR3 nucleotide sequence: TGTGCCAGCAGTTACTCGGGCGGAGGGAAAAAAAACATTCAGTACTTC. Amino acids: CASSYSGGGKKNIQYF.

The sample holds one count of this clone. The V call is TRBV5-1, the J call TRBJ2-7; 8 bases agree with TRBD1. This CDR3 is 13 amino acids long. With 3 bases clipped from V and 4 bases from J, the junction kept 3 bases outside the gene matches. Germline V gene data show CDR1 as SGHRS and CDR2 as YFSETQ. CDR3 sequence reads: CASSSRQGYEQYF. As DNA, the CDR3 is TGCGCCAGCAGCTCAAGACAGGGGTACGAGCAGTACTTC.

The chain has TRBV6-5 and TRBJ1-5, with D perhaps matching TRBD1 (5 bases). Trimming took 5 bases from V and 2 from J, leaving 13 bases between them. The CDR3 runs 15 residues. The germline CDR1 and CDR2 sequences are MNHEY and SVGAGI. The CDR3 loop is CASSRDSNGNQPQHF. As DNA, the CDR3 is TGTGCCAGCAGTCGGGACTCGAACGGCAATCAGCCCCAGCATTTT.

The chain links TRBV5-1 to TRBJ1-2; the D gene is possibly TRBD1 (6 bases). The germline V gene has CDR1 SGHRS and CDR2 YFSETQ. This CDR3 region has 14 residues. V dropped 2 bases and J dropped 2 bases, with 10 bases sitting between them. This chain's CDR3 is CASSLEGQNYGYTF. For the CDR3, the DNA is TGCGCCAGCAGCTTAGAGGGACAAAACTATGGCTACACCTTC. Full variable domain (missing parts from reference TRBV5-1 and TRBJ1-2): KAGVTQTPRYLIKTRGQQVTLSCSPISGHRSVSWYQQTPGQGLQFLFEYFSETQRNKGNFPGRFSGRQFSNSRSEMNVSTLELGDSALYLCASSLEGQNYGYTFGSGTRLTVV.

The CDR3 spells CASSPLSGTASGNTIYF. In DNA form, the CDR3 reads TGTGCCAGCAGTCCTTTATCTGGGACAGCCTCTGGAAACACCATATATTTT. This chain joins TRBV2 and TRBJ1-3; 7 positions match TRBD1. The CDR3 contains 17 residues. After removal of 5 bases from V and 0 bases from J, the junction contained 10 bases not matched to a gene. In germline, CDR1 is SNHLY, CDR2 FYNNEI.

The chain is built from TRBV7-9 and TRBJ2-2, with D perhaps TRBD1 (6 bases). The CDR3 runs 14 residues. CDR1 is SEHNR and CDR2 is FQNEAQ in the germline V gene (reference sequence). The V end was cut by 10 bases, the J end by 2 bases, with 14 bases between. CDR3 DNA sequence: TGTGCCACGGATACAGGGACCAACACCGGGGAGCTGTTTTTT. This codes for CATDTGTNTGELFF.

DNA for the CDR3: TGTGCCAGCAGCTTGGGAGGAGGGGATAATTCACCCCTCCACTTT. It encodes CASSLGGGDNSPLHF. The chain employs TRBV5-6 and TRBJ1-6, with D possibly TRBD1 on 5 matching bases. The V gene lost 0 bases and the J gene lost 5 bases, with 9 bases spanning the gap. The CDR3 is 15 amino acids. Looked up from germline, CDR1 is SGHDT and CDR2 is YYEEEE.

This clone was observed once. The chain links TRBV11-3 to TRBJ2-1, with TRBD2 matching 8 bases. Germline V gene data show CDR1 as SGHNT and CDR2 as YENEEA. V dropped 5 bases and J dropped 2; count of bases not matched to a gene: 5. The CDR3 runs to 15 residues. CDR3 DNA sequence: TGTGCCAGCAGCCCGGGGGGGCAGCCCTACAATGAGCAGTTCTTC. It encodes CASSPGGQPYNEQFF.

The V gene is TRBV7-3, the J gene TRBJ2-5, with TRBD2 matching 11 bases. The V segment lost 2 bases and the J segment 5 bases; nucleotides outside the gene matches: 4. The CDR3 is 15 residues long. Germline V gene data show CDR1 as SGHTA and CDR2 as FQGTGA. CDR3: CASSLDSGGAETQYF. The CDR3 nucleotides are TGTGCCAGCAGCTTAGATAGCGGGGGGGCCGAGACCCAGTACTTC.

This clone has a single count. The chain links TRBV28 to TRBJ1-5; no clear D. The CDR3 is 16 amino acids. The germline V and J ends were trimmed by 5 bases and 1 base, with 15 bases remaining between them. Germline V CDR1 and CDR2: MDHEN, SYDVKM. DNA for the CDR3: TGTGCCAGCAGTCGCGCGGAGGGTAGGAGCAATCAGCCCCAGCATTTT. It specifies CASSRAEGRSNQPQHF.

V gene TRBV13 combines with J gene TRBJ2-7; 13 nucleotides agree with TRBD2. The CDR3 is made up of 15 amino acids. Germline assignment: CDR1 PRHDT and CDR2 FYEKMQ (reference sequence). The ends lost 3 bases at V and 6 bases at J; junction bases unmatched: 5. The CDR3 region has the DNA TGTGCCAGCAGCTTCGGACTAGCGGGGGCATCCGAGCAGTACTTC. As protein: CASSFGLAGASEQYF.

This chain uses TRBV19 with TRBJ1-2; 8 positions match TRBD1. Germline CDR1 LNHDA, CDR2 SQIVND (reference sequence). The CDR3 has 15 residues. Losses at the gene ends were 6 bases for V and 5 bases for J; bases not matched to a gene: 11. CDR3 loop: CASSHRGKIEYGYTF. For the CDR3, the DNA is TGTGCCAGTAGCCACAGGGGGAAGATAGAGTATGGCTACACCTTC.

This clone was picked up one time. The chain combines TRBV11-1 with TRBJ2-3; TRBD2 aligns across 13 bases. There are 16 residues in the CDR3. The V gene's germline CDR1 is SGHAT and CDR2 FQDESV (reference sequence). With V trimmed by 3 bases and J by 4 bases, 4 bases remained unmatched. The CDR3 spells CASSLTSGGLPDTQYF. The CDR3 coding sequence is TGTGCCAGCAGCTTGACTAGCGGGGGGCTCCCAGATACGCAGTATTTT.

This CDR3 reads CSARDGYEQYF. The CDR3 coding sequence is TGCAGTGCTAGAGACGGCTACGAGCAGTACTTC. J is TRBJ2-7 and V is TRBV20-1; the D is unclear. The CDR3 has 11 residues. CDR1 and CDR2 (germline): DFQATT, SNEGSKA (reference sequence). V was clipped by 0 bases and J by 3 bases, with 3 bases between them.

The chain is built from TRBV5-1 and TRBJ1-4; possible D gene TRBD1, 6 bases. This CDR3 has 14 amino acids. CDR1 and CDR2 (germline): SGHRS, YFSETQ. Trimming took off 5 bases at V and 7 bases at J, with 15 bases between the two ends. The CDR3 is CASRPGAGGEKLFF. The CDR3 region has the DNA TGCGCCAGCAGGCCAGGGGCAGGCGGTGAAAAACTGTTTTTT. Using reference TRBV5-1 and TRBJ1-4 for the parts outside the CDR3, the full variable domain is KAGVTQTPRYLIKTRGQQVTLSCSPISGHRSVSWYQQTPGQGLQFLFEYFSETQRNKGNFPGRFSGRQFSNSRSEMNVSTLELGDSALYLCASRPGAGGEKLFFGSGTQLSVL.

This sequence joins TRBV18 and TRBJ1-3; D is unclear. The germline V gene encodes CDR1 KGHSH and CDR2 LQKENI. The CDR3 runs to 14 residues. V dropped 8 bases and J dropped 4 bases, with 15 bases sitting between them. The CDR3 DNA is TGTGCCAGCCACAGACGGGGAGCAGGAAACACCATATATTTT. Translating it yields CASHRRGAGNTIYF.

The chain links TRBV7-6 to TRBJ2-3; the match to TRBD2 covers 8 bases. Germline CDR1 SGHVS, CDR2 FNYEAQ. The CDR3 runs 15 residues. J was trimmed by 1 base and V by 5 bases; bases with no gene match: 5. CDR3 sequence reads: CASSPSGLGTDTQYF. The DNA for the CDR3 is TGTGCCAGCAGCCCCTCGGGACTAGGCACAGATACGCAGTATTTT.

V and J are TRBV6-6 and TRBJ2-4; 10 bases agree with TRBD2. Unmatched junction bases numbered 8, after V lost 6 bases and J lost 6 bases. The germline V gene has CDR1 MNHNY and CDR2 SVGAGI (reference sequence). The CDR3 consists of 15 residues. For the CDR3, the DNA is TGTGCCAGCAGCCCTAGCGGGGGAGTGGGAAACATTCAGTACTTC. Its protein is CASSPSGGVGNIQYF.

This rearrangement joins TRBV18 to TRBJ1-2; tentatively, D is TRBD1 (6 bases). The germline CDR1 and CDR2 sequences are KGHSH and LQKENI. The CDR3 contains 13 residues. V gave up 3 bases and J gave up 2 bases, with 7 bases separating them. CDR3: CASSPQGNYGYTF. The CDR3, as DNA: TGTGCCAGCTCACCGCAGGGGAACTATGGCTACACCTTC. Filled out from reference TRBV18 and TRBJ1-2, the complete variable domain reads NAGVMQNPRHLVRRRGQEARLRCSPMKGHSHVYWYRQLPEEGLKFMVYLQKENIIDESGMPKERFSAEFPKEGPSILRIQQVVRGDSAAYFCASSPQGNYGYTFGSGTRLTVV.

V usage is TRBV15 and J usage is TRBJ2-5, with a tentative D call TRBD1 (5 bases). CDR1 is LNHNV, CDR2 YYDKDF, per germline (reference sequence). V dropped 1 base and J dropped 1 base, with 13 bases sitting between them. The CDR3 sequence is 16 residues long. The CDR3 nucleotides read TGTGCCACCAGCAGAGGGTCAGGGATTGCCCAAGAGACCCAGTACTTC. This gives the protein CATSRGSGIAQETQYF.

This clone was found a few times. The CDR3 DNA reads as TGTGCCAGCAGCTTGGTTGGGGCAGAGAATTCACCCCTCCACTTT. Translation: CASSLVGAENSPLHF. V and J are TRBV7-2 and TRBJ1-6; perhaps TRBD1 as D (5 bases). Germline V gene lookup returns CDR1 SGHTA and CDR2 FQGNSA. This CDR3 region has 15 residues. V lost 3 bases, J lost 7 bases, and 13 bases lay in between.

This chain connects TRBV27 to TRBJ2-1; D possibly corresponds to TRBD1 (8 bases). The germline V gene has CDR1 MNHEY and CDR2 SMNVEV (reference sequence). The CDR3 is made up of 19 amino acids. V was cut by 5 bases and J by 7 bases, with 30 bases left in between. CDR3 loop: CASSPRQGLSGGLSNEQFF. CDR3 coding DNA: TGTGCCAGCAGTCCCCGACAGGGGTTGTCGGGGGGCCTTAGTAATGAGCAGTTCTTC.

This clone was found a few times. The genes are TRBV6-5 and TRBJ2-3; 7 bases fit TRBD2. The CDR3 contains 15 residues. Germline V CDR1 and CDR2: MNHEY, SVGAGI. The junction had 8 bases not matched to a gene; V was cut back by 6 bases and J by 2 bases. CDR3 region: CASSKAGPITDTQYF. CDR3 coding DNA: TGTGCCAGCAGCAAAGCGGGGCCTATCACAGATACGCAGTATTTT.

This chain joins TRBV4-3 and TRBJ1-1, with TRBD1 matching over 10 bases. V lost 1 base to trimming and J lost 5 bases; unmatched junction nucleotides: 4. From germline, CDR1 is LGHNA and CDR2 YSLEER. The CDR3 sequence is 15 residues long. The CDR3 protein is CASSQGDRGGTEAFF. The CDR3 DNA is TGCGCCAGCAGCCAAGGGGACAGGGGAGGGACTGAAGCTTTCTTT.

The rearrangement links TRBV6-1 to TRBJ2-2, with D possibly matching TRBD2 (5 bases). Trimming took 3 bases from V and 1 from J, leaving 12 bases between them. CDR3 length: 16 residues. Germline V lookup: CDR1 MNHNS, CDR2 SASEGT. The CDR3 nucleotides read TGTGCCAGCAGTGAGGGAATCGGGGTGAACACCGGGGAGCTGTTTTTT. Translating it yields CASSEGIGVNTGELFF.

This clone showed up just once. The J gene is TRBJ1-1, the V gene TRBV7-3; D is possibly TRBD1 (6 bases). This CDR3 region has 15 residues. Trimming took 1 base from V and 1 from J, leaving 10 bases between them. Germline-derived CDR1 and CDR2 are SGHTA and FQGTGA. The DNA of the CDR3 is TGTGCCAGCAGCTTAAGGCTACAGGGGAACACTGAAGCTTTCTTT. Encoded protein: CASSLRLQGNTEAFF.

V is TRBV28 and J is TRBJ2-1; D gene unclear. The ends were cut back, 10 bases at V and 6 bases at J, with 7 bases in the middle. This CDR3 has 10 residues. From germline, CDR1 is MDHEN and CDR2 SYDVKM. The CDR3 DNA sequence: TGTGCCACCTCGGGCAATGAGCAGTTCTTC. The encoded protein is CATSGNEQFF.

The chain joins TRBV4-3 to TRBJ2-1; tentative D call: TRBD1 (5 bases). Looked up from germline, CDR1 is LGHNA and CDR2 is YSLEER. Trimming cost V 0 bases and J 6 bases, with 15 bases left between them. The CDR3 is 16 amino acids. CDR3 protein: CASSQEGAGLSNEQFF. For the CDR3, the DNA is TGCGCCAGCAGCCAAGAAGGGGCCGGGCTTAGCAATGAGCAGTTCTTC.

The chain has TRBV7-3 and TRBJ2-2; D perhaps matches TRBD2 (6 bases). CDR1 is SGHTA and CDR2 is FQGTGA in the germline V gene. The CDR3 loop spans 13 amino acids. Trimming removed 5 bases at V and 6 bases at J, with 10 bases between. CDR3 coding DNA: TGTGCCAGCAGCCCGGGAGTTTCCGGGGAGCTGTTTTTT. Encoded protein: CASSPGVSGELFF.

A single count supports this clone. The V call is TRBV18, the J call TRBJ2-4; D ambiguous. The CDR3 spans 15 residues. V dropped 6 bases and J dropped 0 bases, with 12 bases sitting between them. CDR1 and CDR2 (germline): KGHSH, LQKENI. CDR3 sequence reads: CASSSAVLAKNIQYF. CDR3 nucleotides: TGTGCCAGCTCCTCGGCGGTTCTAGCCAAAAACATTCAGTACTTC.